Sequencing of this T cell receptor beta chain was carried out in a study of T cell responses to AZD1222 COVID-19 vaccine. The overall study: Researchers grouped second doses given at about 4 or about 12 weeks into one pool.

The CDR3 totals 17 residues. V lost 1 base to trimming and J lost 7 bases, with 17 bases between them. Germline values: CDR1 LNHDA, CDR2 SQIVND (reference sequence). Sequencing was performed with immunoSEQ multiplex PCR; in TCRdb, only in-frame clones are kept and a portion is missing. Of some 130,000 clones detected, 89% appear once; the ten largest clones hold 5% to 6.5%. The material was peripheral blood, obtained on day 0 of AZD1222 vaccination. The chain couples TRBV19 to TRBJ1-6, with D tentatively TRBD1 (5 bases). The clonotype was recovered from an adult in good health. Here the CDR3 DNA reads TGTGCCAGTAGTATAGGACCGAGACAGACCTTCAATTCACCCCTCCACTTT. It translates to CASSIGPRQTFNSPLHF.